This T cell receptor beta chain came from a study of blood T cell repertoires in COVID-19. Study as a whole: The United States, Italy and Spain provided the acute and convalescent COVID-19 samples. Sample material is recorded as cDNA or gDNA derived from T cells, B-cell-depleted T cells, or PBMCs.

Donors were grouped by their self-reported clinical history. Per the study methods: Amplifying reference gene primers gave estimates of nucleated cell counts. TCRdb's table, derived via immunoSEQ multiplex PCR, lists solely in-frame clones and lacks some. D and trimming come from the DNA, and the V and J calls and clone size come from that table. The top ten hold under 5.5% of the sample, which has 120,000 to 150,000 clones, 84% seen once. The trim removed 4 bases at V and 4 bases at J, leaving 11 bases unmatched. CDR1 is SGHAT, CDR2 FQNNGV, per germline. This CDR3 is built from 17 residues. The sequence was obtained from a man between 40 and 49 years old with acute COVID-19. Source material: PBMCs or T cells enriched from blood (not recorded which). The V gene is TRBV11-2, the J gene TRBJ2-1, with 9 bases fitting TRBD2. Written as DNA, the CDR3 is TGTGCCAGCAGCTCAAGAGGGTTGCGGGGGGGGTACAATGAGCAGTTCTTC. Protein: CASSSRGLRGGYNEQFF.